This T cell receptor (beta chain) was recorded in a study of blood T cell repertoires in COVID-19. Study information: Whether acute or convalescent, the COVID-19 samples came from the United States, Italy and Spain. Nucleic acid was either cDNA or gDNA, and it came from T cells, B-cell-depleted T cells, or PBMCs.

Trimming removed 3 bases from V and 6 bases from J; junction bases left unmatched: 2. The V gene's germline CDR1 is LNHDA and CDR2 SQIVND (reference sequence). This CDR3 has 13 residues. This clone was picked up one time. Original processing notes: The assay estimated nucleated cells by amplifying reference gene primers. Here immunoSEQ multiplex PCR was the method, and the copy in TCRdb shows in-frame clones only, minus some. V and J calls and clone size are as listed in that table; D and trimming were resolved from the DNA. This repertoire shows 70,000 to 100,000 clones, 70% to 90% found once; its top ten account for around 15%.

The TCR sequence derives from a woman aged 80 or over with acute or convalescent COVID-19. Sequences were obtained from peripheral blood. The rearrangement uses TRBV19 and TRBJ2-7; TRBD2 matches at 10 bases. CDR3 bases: TGTGCCAGTAGTATCCGGACTAGCGGCGAGCAGTACTTC. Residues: CASSIRTSGEQYF.